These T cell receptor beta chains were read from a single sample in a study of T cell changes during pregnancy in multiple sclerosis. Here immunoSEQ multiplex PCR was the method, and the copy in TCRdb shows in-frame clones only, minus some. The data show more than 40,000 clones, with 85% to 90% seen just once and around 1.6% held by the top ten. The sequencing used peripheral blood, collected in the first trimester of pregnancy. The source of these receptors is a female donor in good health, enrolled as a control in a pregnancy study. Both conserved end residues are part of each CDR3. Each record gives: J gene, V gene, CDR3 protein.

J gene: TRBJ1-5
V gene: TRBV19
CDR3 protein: CASSMSGHSNQPQHF

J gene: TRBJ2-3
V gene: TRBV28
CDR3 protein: CASSTERDSDTDTQYF

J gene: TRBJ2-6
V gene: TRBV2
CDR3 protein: CASSERSGANVLTF

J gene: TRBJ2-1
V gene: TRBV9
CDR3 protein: CASSRAGGSYNEQFF

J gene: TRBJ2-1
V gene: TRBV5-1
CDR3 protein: CASSWGTGGNEQFF

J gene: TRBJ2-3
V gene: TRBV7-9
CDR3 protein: CASSLKWRLAGTTDTQYF

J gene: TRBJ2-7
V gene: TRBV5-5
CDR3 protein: CASSFLQGGYEQYF

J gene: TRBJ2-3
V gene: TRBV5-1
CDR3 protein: CASSSTGEDTQYF

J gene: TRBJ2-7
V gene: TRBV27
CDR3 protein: CASSWSSGGEQYF

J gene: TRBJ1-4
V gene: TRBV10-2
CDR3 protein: CASSDPTGEKLFF

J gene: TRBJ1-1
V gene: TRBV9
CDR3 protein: CASSVGGLGTEAFF

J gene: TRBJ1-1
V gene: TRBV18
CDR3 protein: CASSPQQGYEGRNTEAFF

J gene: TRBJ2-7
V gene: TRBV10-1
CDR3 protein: CASSDRGRGYEQYF

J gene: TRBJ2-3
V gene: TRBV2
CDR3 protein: CASSDYLVGGTDTQYF

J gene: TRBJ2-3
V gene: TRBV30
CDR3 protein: CAWRGGLAETSTDTQYF

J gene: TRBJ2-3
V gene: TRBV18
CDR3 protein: CASSPVLRTDTQYF

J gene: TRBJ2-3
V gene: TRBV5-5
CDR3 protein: CASHFRVAGGNADTQYF

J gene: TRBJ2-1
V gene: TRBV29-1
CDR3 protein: CSVEGLGGNEQFF

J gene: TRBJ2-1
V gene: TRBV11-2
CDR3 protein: CASRGGRRDRDNNEQFF

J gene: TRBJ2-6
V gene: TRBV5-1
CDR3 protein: CASSFQGAGANVLTF

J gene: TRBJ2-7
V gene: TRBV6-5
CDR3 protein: CASRPGLERSEQYF

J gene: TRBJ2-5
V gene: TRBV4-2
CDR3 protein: CASSSGLIEAGKETQYF

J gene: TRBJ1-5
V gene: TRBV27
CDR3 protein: CASSIRPGSGAGAQHF

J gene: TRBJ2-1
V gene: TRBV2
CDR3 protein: CASQPGQRTYNEQFF

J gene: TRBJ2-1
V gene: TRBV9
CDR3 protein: CASSSLLPGATEQFF

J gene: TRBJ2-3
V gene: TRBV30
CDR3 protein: CASMTSGGPDTQYF

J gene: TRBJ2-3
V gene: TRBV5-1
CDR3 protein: CASSLAPGMDTQYF

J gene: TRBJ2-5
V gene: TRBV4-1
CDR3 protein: CASSQTRGTGGQETQYF

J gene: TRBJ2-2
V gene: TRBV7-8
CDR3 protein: CASSLATRTGKRTGELFF

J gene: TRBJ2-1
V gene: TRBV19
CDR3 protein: CASSISAVSYNEQFF

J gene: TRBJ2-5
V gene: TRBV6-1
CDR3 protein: CAAAGVGETQYF

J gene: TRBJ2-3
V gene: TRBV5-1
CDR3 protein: CASLTSGSSTDTQYF

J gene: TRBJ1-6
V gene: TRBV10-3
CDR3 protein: CAISERSSYNSPLHF

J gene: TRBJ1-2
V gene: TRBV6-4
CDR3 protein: CASSDRFYRVLYYGYTF

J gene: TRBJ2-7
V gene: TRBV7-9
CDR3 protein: CASRQGTYEQYF

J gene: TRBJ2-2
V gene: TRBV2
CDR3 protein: CASREQGVGSGELFF

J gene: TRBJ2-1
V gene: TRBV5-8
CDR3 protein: CASSLLKQGGNNEQFF

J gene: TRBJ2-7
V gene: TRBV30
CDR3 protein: CAWKQGEVYEQYF

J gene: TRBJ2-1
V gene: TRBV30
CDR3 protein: CAWIGGGATRYNEQFF

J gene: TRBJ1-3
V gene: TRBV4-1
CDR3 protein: CASSRDSGNTIYF

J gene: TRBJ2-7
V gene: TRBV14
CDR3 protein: CASRSARSNSYEQYF

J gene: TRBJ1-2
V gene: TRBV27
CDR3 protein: CASSLRENYGYTF

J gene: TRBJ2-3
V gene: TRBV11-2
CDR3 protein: CASSPRGDTQYF

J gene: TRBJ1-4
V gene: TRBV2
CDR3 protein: CAIAEGLGEKLFF

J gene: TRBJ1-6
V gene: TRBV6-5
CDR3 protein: CASSSPSGGDSPLHF

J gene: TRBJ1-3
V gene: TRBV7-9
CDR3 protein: CASSPSLGGASGNTIYF

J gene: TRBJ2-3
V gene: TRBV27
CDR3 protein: CASSAPGQGYNTDTQYF

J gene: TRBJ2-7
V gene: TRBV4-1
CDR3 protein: CASSLLRESGSGQYF

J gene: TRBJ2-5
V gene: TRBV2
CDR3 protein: CASSAAAQETQYF

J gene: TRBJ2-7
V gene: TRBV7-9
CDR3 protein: CASVPQAGAYEQYF

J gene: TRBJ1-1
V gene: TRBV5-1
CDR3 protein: CASSADSMNTEAFF

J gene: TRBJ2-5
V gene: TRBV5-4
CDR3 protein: CASSLKGPETQYF

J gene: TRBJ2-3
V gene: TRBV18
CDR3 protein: CASSPDRVYDTQYF

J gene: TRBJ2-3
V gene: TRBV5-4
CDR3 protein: CASSPLPPSTDTQYF

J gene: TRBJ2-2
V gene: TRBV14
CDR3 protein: CASSQQGATGELFF

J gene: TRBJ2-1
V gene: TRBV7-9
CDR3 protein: CASSRSGVPNEQFF

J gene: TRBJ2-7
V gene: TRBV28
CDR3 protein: CASLRDRGYEQYF

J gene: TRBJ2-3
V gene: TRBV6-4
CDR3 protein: CASSEGQGATDTQYF

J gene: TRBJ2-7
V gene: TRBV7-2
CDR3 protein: CASRSQTGGTYEQYF